This TCR beta chain was recorded in a study of vaccination and CD4 T cells after COVID-19. For the study at large: Investigators sampled a few convalescent patients at day 14 and days 161 to 241 post-vaccination.

The time point denotes: late sampling 161 to 241 days after vaccination in a few convalescent patients. Each CDR3 protein gets one entry after TCRdb re-called the PCR reads with MiXCR. The repertoire includes tens of thousands of distinct CDR3 sequences, 49% of them detected once, and about 5.3% sits in the top ten. The CDR3 length is 16 residues. Trimming took 0 bases from V and 0 from J; bases not matched to a gene: 3. The sample in question was CD4+ T cells from blood, obtained about 7 months after SARS-CoV-2 vaccination. The chain combines TRBV5-3 with TRBJ1-1; 9 nucleotides match TRBD1. TRBV5-3 is given ORF status, its function remaining uncertain. The sequence was collected from a human donor who had recovered from COVID-19. CDR3 DNA sequence: TGTGCCAGAAGCTTGGGACAGGGGGTTTTGAACACTGAAGCTTTCTTT. This sequence encodes CARSLGQGVLNTEAFF.